The rows below give T cell receptor beta chains drawn from one sample of a study of blood T cell repertoires in COVID-19. Only in-frame clones appear in the TCRdb table, and some are missing; sequencing was by immunoSEQ multiplex PCR. The repertoire consists of about 92,000 clones, with 75% to 90% occurring once and the leading ten covering approximately 10%. The sample taken for sequencing was peripheral blood. The receptors derive from a woman in her 70s with acute or convalescent COVID-19. The CDR3 runs from the conserved cysteine through the conserved F or W. A D gene is named only where the DNA matches it firmly. Size is omitted from some rows. Given values are once, few, many or a class for expanded clones.

J: TRBJ2-1
size: .
length: 14
D: .
V: TRBV6-5
DNA: TGTGCCAGCAGTTACGTGGACAGTTACAATGAGCAGTTCTTC
CDR3: CASSYVDSYNEQFF

J: TRBJ2-1
size: .
length: 16
D: TRBD2
V: TRBV4-2
DNA: TGTGCCAGCAGCCAAGATGGTAGCGGGGGGGTAAATGAGCAGTTCTTC
CDR3: CASSQDGSGGVNEQFF

J: TRBJ2-1
size: once
length: 15
D: .
V: TRBV19
DNA: TGTGCCAGTAGTATGGCGAGGGACTTACCGAATGAGCAGTTCTTC
CDR3: CASSMARDLPNEQFF

J: TRBJ1-5
size: .
length: 15
D: .
V: TRBV6-2/TRBV6-3
DNA: TGTGCCAGCAGTTCATCGGGACACAGAGATCAGCCCCAGCATTTT
CDR3: CASSSSGHRDQPQHF

J: TRBJ2-7
size: few
length: 11
D: .
V: TRBV20-1
DNA: TGCAGTGCTAGAGCCGATCCCCTAGCTACCTTC
CDR3: CSARADPLATF

J: TRBJ2-2
size: .
length: 13
D: .
V: TRBV19
DNA: TGTGCCAGTAGTATCCACTCAACCGGGGAGCTGTTTTTT
CDR3: CASSIHSTGELFF

J: TRBJ1-2
size: .
length: 15
D: .
V: TRBV4-2
DNA: TGTGCCAGCAGCCAAGAAGTGGGCGGGGCGGGCGGCTACACCTTC
CDR3: CASSQEVGGAGGYTF

J: TRBJ2-3
size: .
length: 14
D: .
V: TRBV9
DNA: TGTGCCAGCAGCGTAGAACTCCGTACAGATACGCAGTATTTT
CDR3: CASSVELRTDTQYF

J: TRBJ2-2
size: .
length: 16
D: TRBD1
V: TRBV3-1/TRBV3-2
DNA: TGTGCCAGCAGCCAACACGGGACAGGGGGCCTCGGGGAGCTGTTTTTT
CDR3: CASSQHGTGGLGELFF

J: TRBJ2-2
size: .
length: 17
D: TRBD2
V: TRBV5-1
DNA: TGCGCCAGCAGCGGGTTTCTAGCGGGCAGGAACACCGGGGAGCTGTTTTTT
CDR3: CASSGFLAGRNTGELFF

J: TRBJ1-5
size: .
length: 14
D: TRBD1
V: TRBV9
DNA: TGTGCCAGCAGCGGGGGACAGCTGGAACAGCCCCAGCATTTT
CDR3: CASSGGQLEQPQHF

J: TRBJ2-2
size: .
length: 15
D: TRBD2
V: TRBV5-1
DNA: TGCGCCAGCAGCCTACGGACTAGCGACACCGGGGAGCTGTTTTTT
CDR3: CASSLRTSDTGELFF

J: TRBJ1-2
size: once
length: 15
D: .
V: TRBV10-3
DNA: TGTGCCATCCGGGGTGAGGGGGGGCCTAACTATGGCTACACCTTC
CDR3: CAIRGEGGPNYGYTF

J: TRBJ1-3
size: .
length: 14
D: .
V: TRBV13
DNA: TGTGCCAGCACCCGATCCGCAGTTGGAAACACCATATATTTT
CDR3: CASTRSAVGNTIYF

J: TRBJ1-4
size: .
length: 16
D: .
V: TRBV4-2
DNA: TGTGCCAGCAGCCAAGATGGGGGGGCAACTAATGAAAAACTGTTTTTT
CDR3: CASSQDGGATNEKLFF

J: TRBJ1-4
size: .
length: 14
D: .
V: TRBV18
DNA: TGTGCCAGCTCACCATTACCAGGAAGTGAAAAACTGTTTTTT
CDR3: CASSPLPGSEKLFF

J: TRBJ2-7
size: .
length: 16
D: TRBD2
V: TRBV5-6
DNA: TGTGCCAGCAGCCCGGTAGGGCGGGAGGGAACCTACGAGCAGTACTTC
CDR3: CASSPVGREGTYEQYF

J: TRBJ2-4
size: .
length: 17
D: .
V: TRBV21-1
DNA: TGTGCCAGCAGCAAAGGAGCGGGGCTGCTAGCCAAAAACATTCAGTACTTC
CDR3: CASSKGAGLLAKNIQYF

J: TRBJ2-4
size: .
length: 17
D: .
V: TRBV5-6
DNA: TGTGCCAGCAGCTCAACGGCCCTGGGACTAGCCAAAAACATTCAGTACTTC
CDR3: CASSSTALGLAKNIQYF

J: TRBJ2-2
size: .
length: 13
D: .
V: TRBV27
DNA: TGTGCCAGCAGTTACTTGATCACCGGGGAGCTGTTTTTT
CDR3: CASSYLITGELFF